One sample yielded the 31 T cell receptor beta chains listed below, sequenced in a study of cytotoxic CD8 clonotypes in ibrutinib-treated CLL. Libraries were prepared by immunoSEQ multiplex PCR; TCRdb keeps only in-frame clonotypes and omits some of them. Altogether tens of thousands of clones are present, about 65% being singletons, with the ten largest covering around 45%. The input for sequencing was PBMCs, taken after 12 months of ibrutinib treatment. All receptors derive from a human donor with chronic lymphocytic leukemia.

The chain links TRBV28 to TRBJ2-5; D is unresolved. V was cut by 5 bases and J by 0 bases, with 10 bases left in between. CDR3 length: 14 residues. Germline assignment: CDR1 MDHEN and CDR2 SYDVKM. The CDR3 coding sequence is TGTGCCAGCAGTCCGCCTACTAACCAAGAGACCCAGTACTTC. Translated: CASSPPTNQETQYF.

The chain combines TRBV27 with TRBJ2-1, with 9 bases aligning to TRBD1. This CDR3 is 16 amino acids long. J gave up 6 bases and V 1 base, and 7 bases lay outside the gene matches. CDR1 and CDR2 from the germline V gene are MNHEY and SMNVEV (reference sequence). The CDR3 here is CASSLLGGQGANEQFF. The DNA for the CDR3 is TGTGCCAGCAGTTTATTGGGGGGACAGGGCGCCAATGAGCAGTTCTTC.

The chain has TRBV9 and TRBJ2-7, with no clear D. Germline V gene data show CDR1 as SGDLS and CDR2 as YYNGEE. There are 14 residues in the CDR3. Trimming removed 0 bases at V and 6 bases at J, with 13 bases between. The CDR3 here is CASSVAANRPEQYF. The CDR3 DNA sequence: TGTGCCAGCAGCGTAGCGGCCAATCGGCCCGAGCAGTACTTC.

The gene calls are TRBV9 and TRBJ2-1; D gene unclear. CDR3 size: 10 residues. Trimming pared 8 bases from V and 6 bases from J, leaving 6 bases between. The germline V gene encodes CDR1 SGDLS and CDR2 YYNGEE. CDR3 bases: TGTGCCAGACACAGCAATGAGCAGTTCTTC. Its translation: CARHSNEQFF.

This rearrangement joins TRBV27 to TRBJ1-1; 7 nucleotides match TRBD1. The CDR3 contains 13 residues. Unmatched junction bases numbered 7, after V lost 6 bases and J lost 6 bases. CDR1 and CDR2 from the germline V gene are MNHEY and SMNVEV (reference sequence). In DNA form, the CDR3 reads TGTGCCAGCAGCTACCAGGGGGGCGCTGAAGCTTTCTTT. It is translated as CASSYQGGAEAFF.

The V call is TRBV5-1, the J call TRBJ2-3, with D possibly TRBD1 on 5 matching bases. The CDR3 has 15 residues. Trimming cost V 3 bases and J 0 bases, with 11 bases left between them. Germline loops: CDR1 SGHRS, CDR2 YFSETQ. In nucleotides, the CDR3 is TGCGCCAGCAGCTCGCAGGGCCATAGCACAGATACGCAGTATTTT. Translating it yields CASSSQGHSTDTQYF. Full variable domain (rest looked up from reference TRBV5-1 and TRBJ2-3): KAGVTQTPRYLIKTRGQQVTLSCSPISGHRSVSWYQQTPGQGLQFLFEYFSETQRNKGNFPGRFSGRQFSNSRSEMNVSTLELGDSALYLCASSSQGHSTDTQYFGPGTRLTVL.

The chain is built from TRBV14 and TRBJ2-7; a possible D gene is TRBD1 (6 bases). This CDR3 has 15 amino acids. Deletions cut 2 bases from V and 12 bases from J, with 23 bases between. Germline V lookup: CDR1 SGHDN, CDR2 FVKESK. The CDR3 reads CASSQYRVGAEEAYF. For the CDR3, the DNA is TGTGCCAGCAGCCAATACAGGGTGGGAGCGGAGGAGGCGTACTTC.

This chain uses TRBV5-1 with TRBJ2-3, with 8 bases lining up with TRBD1. The germline V gene has CDR1 SGHRS and CDR2 YFSETQ. J gave up 6 bases and V 4 bases, and 13 bases lay outside the gene matches. The CDR3 extends over 16 amino acids. The DNA of the CDR3 is TGCGCCAGCAGCCCAAGTCAGGGGGCGCGAGGGGATACGCAGTATTTT. It encodes CASSPSQGARGDTQYF.

The rearrangement joins TRBV7-2 to TRBJ2-7; 7 bases map to TRBD2. From germline, CDR1 is SGHTA and CDR2 FQGNSA. After removal of 5 bases from V and 0 bases from J, the junction contained 7 bases not matched to a gene. The CDR3 has 15 amino acids. CDR3 in amino acids: CASSVSGVPSYEQYF. The CDR3 nucleotides are TGTGCCAGCAGCGTAAGCGGGGTACCCTCCTACGAGCAGTACTTC.

The genes are TRBV5-1 and TRBJ2-7, with D perhaps TRBD1 (6 bases). The CDR3 length is 15 residues. V was clipped by 4 bases and J by 6 bases, with 20 bases between them. CDR1 is SGHRS, CDR2 YFSETQ, per germline. In DNA form, the CDR3 reads TGCGCCAGCAGCATACCGACAGGTCCTGAGGGCGAGCAGTACTTC. Its protein product is CASSIPTGPEGEQYF.

The chain employs TRBV5-4 and TRBJ2-5, with TRBD2 matching over 8 bases. The trim removed 4 bases at V and 4 bases at J, leaving 3 bases unmatched. Per germline, CDR1 SGHNT and CDR2 YYREEE (reference sequence). CDR3 size: 13 residues. The DNA of the CDR3 is TGTGCCAGCAGCCACGGGGGGGTAGAGACCCAGTACTTC. Translating it yields CASSHGGVETQYF.

This sequence joins TRBV6-1 and TRBJ2-7, with unresolved D. The ends were cut back, 2 bases at V and 2 bases at J, with 10 bases in the middle. In germline, CDR1 is MNHNS, CDR2 SASEGT. The CDR3 has 14 residues. CDR3 protein: CASSELARPYEQYF. CDR3 nucleotides: TGTGCCAGCAGTGAACTGGCCAGACCCTACGAGCAGTACTTC.

The genes are TRBV25-1 and TRBJ1-3; D gene uncertain. This CDR3 spans 13 amino acids. Per germline, CDR1 MGHDK and CDR2 SYGVNS. Trimming took 6 bases from V and 0 from J, leaving 6 bases between them. This CDR3 is CASSGFSGNTIYF. The CDR3 coding sequence is TGTGCCAGCAGCGGGTTCTCTGGAAACACCATATATTTT.

The chain uses TRBV5-5 and TRBJ2-1; D assignment may be TRBD1 or TRBD2 (6 bases each). The germline gives CDR1 SGHKS, CDR2 YYEKEE (reference sequence). This CDR3 region has 17 residues. Trimming pared 5 bases from V and 5 bases from J, leaving 23 bases between. CDR3 coding DNA: TGTGCCAGCAGGACGGACAGAAGGAGGGTGGGGCACAATGAGCAGTTCTTC. Protein: CASRTDRRRVGHNEQFF.

The V gene is TRBV5-1, the J gene TRBJ2-6; perhaps TRBD1 as D (6 bases). Germline CDR1 is SGHRS and CDR2 is YFSETQ. The CDR3 is 18 residues long. V gave up 2 bases and J gave up 4 bases, with 19 bases separating them. CDR3: CASSLDTGPRRGANVLTF. In DNA form, the CDR3 reads TGCGCCAGCAGCTTAGATACAGGGCCTCGAAGGGGGGCCAACGTCCTGACTTTC.

The chain joins TRBV6-1 to TRBJ2-7; 14 nucleotides agree with TRBD2. V shed 0 bases and J 0 bases; nucleotides not matched to a gene: 19. The CDR3 sequence is 23 residues long. Germline loops: CDR1 MNHNS, CDR2 SASEGT. This chain's CDR3 is CASSEASPTSGRVVNFNSYEQYF. CDR3 DNA sequence: TGTGCCAGCAGTGAAGCGAGCCCGACTAGCGGGAGGGTAGTCAACTTTAACTCCTACGAGCAGTACTTC.

The rearrangement links TRBV28 to TRBJ1-2; perhaps TRBD1 as D (6 bases). Germline V CDR1 and CDR2: MDHEN, SYDVKM. The CDR3 is made up of 13 amino acids. The V gene lost 3 bases and the J gene lost 4 bases, with 9 bases spanning the gap. CDR3 region: CASSFSGVYGYTF. The CDR3 DNA is TGTGCCAGCAGTTTTTCAGGGGTCTATGGCTACACCTTC.

The chain has TRBV30 and TRBJ2-3, with TRBD2 matching over 11 bases. The CDR3 sequence is 16 residues long. Germline V gene lookup returns CDR1 GTSNPN and CDR2 SVGIG (reference sequence). Trimming took 0 bases from V and 5 from J; bases not matched to a gene: 7. The CDR3 sequence is CAWSVMTSGVGDTQYF. As DNA, the CDR3 is TGTGCCTGGAGTGTAATGACTAGCGGGGTCGGAGATACGCAGTATTTT.

The chain couples TRBV30 to TRBJ2-7; 9 nucleotides agree with TRBD2. The CDR3 sequence is 12 residues long. Trimming cost V 3 bases and J 4 bases; bases outside gene matches: 1. The germline V gene encodes CDR1 GTSNPN and CDR2 SVGIG (reference sequence). This CDR3 reads CAWRREGYEQYF. CDR3 nucleotides: TGTGCCTGGAGGCGGGAGGGATACGAGCAGTACTTC.

The chain recombines TRBV15 with TRBJ2-7, with 11 nucleotides matching TRBD2. The V gene's germline CDR1 is LNHNV and CDR2 YYDKDF (reference sequence). The CDR3 loop spans 14 amino acids. V shed 1 base, J shed 6 bases, and the junction held 2 bases outside the gene matches. CDR3 sequence: CATSRGGLAAEQYF. CDR3 coding DNA: TGTGCCACCAGCAGAGGGGGACTAGCGGCCGAGCAGTACTTC.

The genes are TRBV9 and TRBJ2-2; TRBD2 matches at 10 bases. The J segment lost 0 bases and the V segment lost 0 bases, leaving 2 bases of the junction unmatched. Germline V CDR1 and CDR2: SGDLS, YYNGEE. The CDR3 consists of 17 residues. The CDR3 nucleotides read TGTGCCAGCAGCGTAGGACTAGCGGGCTCGAACACCGGGGAGCTGTTTTTT. Translation gives CASSVGLAGSNTGELFF.

Only a few counts were recorded for this clone. The chain joins TRBV4-2 to TRBJ2-3; TRBD2 aligns across 8 bases. Germline CDR1 LGHNA, CDR2 YNFKEQ. CDR3 length: 15 amino acids. V gave up 0 bases and J gave up 6 bases; unmatched junction bases: 5. This chain's CDR3 is CASSQDGGGSDTQYF. DNA for the CDR3: TGTGCCAGCAGCCAAGATGGCGGGGGGTCGGATACGCAGTATTTT.

The chain recombines TRBV27 with TRBJ2-3; possible D gene TRBD2, 5 bases. The CDR3 runs to 13 residues. Germline V CDR1 and CDR2: MNHEY, SMNVEV (reference sequence). Trimming removed 6 bases at V and 0 bases at J, with 7 bases between. The CDR3 DNA follows: TGTGCCAGCAGGCCTAGCAGCACAGATACGCAGTATTTT. Protein: CASRPSSTDTQYF.

This rearrangement joins TRBV2 to TRBJ1-5; 9 bases fit TRBD1. Germline loops: CDR1 SNHLY, CDR2 FYNNEI. J lost 4 bases, V lost 6 bases, and 7 bases had no gene match. The CDR3 totals 15 residues. This CDR3 reads CASRPDRGNNQPQHF. Here the CDR3 DNA reads TGTGCCAGCAGACCGGACAGGGGAAATAATCAGCCCCAGCATTTT.

The J gene is TRBJ1-5, the V gene TRBV4-3; D gene unclear. The V gene's germline CDR1 is LGHNA and CDR2 YSLEER. The CDR3 contains 17 residues. Trimming removed 1 base from V and 3 bases from J, with 16 bases in between. Here the CDR3 reads CASSQVYRGQHNQPQHF. CDR3 sequence (DNA): TGCGCCAGCAGCCAAGTCTATAGAGGGCAGCACAATCAGCCCCAGCATTTT.

The gene calls are TRBV10-1 and TRBJ2-7; 10 nucleotides match TRBD1. V lost 10 bases to trimming and J lost 6 bases; unmatched junction nucleotides: 6. Germline V gene lookup returns CDR1 WNHNN and CDR2 SYGVQD (reference sequence). The CDR3 has 12 residues. CDR3 bases: TGCGCCACCTCGGGACAGGGGAGCGAGCAGTACTTC. It yields the protein CATSGQGSEQYF.

This chain connects TRBV4-1 to TRBJ2-1; the match to TRBD1 covers 8 bases. The CDR3 is 15 amino acids. V was pared by 0 bases and J by 4 bases, with 2 bases of the junction left unmatched. Germline CDR1 reads MGHRA; CDR2 reads YSYEKL. CDR3 bases: TGCGCCAGCAGCCAAGACAGGACAGGGTACAATGAGCAGTTCTTC. Encoded protein: CASSQDRTGYNEQFF.

The V call is TRBV7-2, the J call TRBJ2-7; 12 bases align to TRBD2. The CDR3 loop spans 15 amino acids. The junction had 10 bases not matched to a gene; V was cut back by 5 bases and J by 8 bases. The germline V gene has CDR1 SGHTA and CDR2 FQGNSA. The CDR3 region is CASSGRLAGVNKQYF. The CDR3 DNA follows: TGTGCCAGCAGCGGAAGACTAGCGGGAGTTAACAAGCAGTACTTC.

The rearrangement uses TRBV13 and TRBJ2-2; possible D gene TRBD2, 6 bases. With 5 bases removed from V and 5 bases from J, the gap between germline ends came to 12 bases. CDR3 length: 14 amino acids. Germline CDR1 is PRHDT and CDR2 is FYEKMQ (reference sequence). This chain's CDR3 is CASSLGLGTGELFF. CDR3 in DNA: TGTGCCAGCAGCCTGGGACTGGGGACCGGGGAGCTGTTTTTT.

The rearrangement uses TRBV19 and TRBJ2-3; 8 bases fit TRBD2. V shed 7 bases, J shed 3 bases, and the junction held 9 bases outside the gene matches. CDR1 and CDR2 (germline): LNHDA, SQIVND (reference sequence). This CDR3 spans 15 amino acids. CDR3 DNA sequence: TGTGCCAGTACCCCAAAAGCGGGAGTTACAGATACGCAGTATTTT. Translation: CASTPKAGVTDTQYF.

The chain joins TRBV7-9 to TRBJ1-2, with 8 positions matching TRBD1. The CDR3 runs 15 residues. Germline V gene lookup returns CDR1 SEHNR and CDR2 FQNEAQ (reference sequence). V lost 8 bases, J lost 3 bases, and 11 bases stayed unmatched. DNA for the CDR3: TGTGCCAGCTCCCCCTACAGGGGGAGGGACTATGGCTACACCTTC. Translating gives CASSPYRGRDYGYTF.